This is a list of T cell receptor beta chains from one sample in a study of sequential checkpoint blockade in melanoma. Sequencing was performed with immunoSEQ multiplex PCR; in TCRdb, only in-frame clones are kept and a portion is missing. The top ten clones hold roughly 15% of a sample with about 13,000 clones, 25% to 30% of them seen once. This specimen consisted of tumor tissue (inferred from file names), obtained from a patient given nivolumab and ipilimumab in sequence. The receptor source for this set is a human donor with melanoma. Each CDR3 is given with its conserved first and last residue. The order of the fields is D gene, clone size, J gene, V gene, CDR3 protein, CDR3 DNA. The D gene is left open where the match is weak. Rows give clone size only sometimes, using once, few, many, or a class for an expanded clone.

D: TRBD1
size: few
J: TRBJ2-7
V: TRBV11-3
CDR3: CASDPLRDRGGEQYF
DNA: TGTGCCAGCGACCCACTCCGGGACAGGGGAGGGGAGCAGTACTTC

D: NA
size: few
J: TRBJ2-7
V: TRBV4-1
CDR3: CASSQAEGEQYF
DNA: TGCGCCAGCAGCCAAGCGGAAGGCGAGCAGTACTTC

D: TRBD2
size: once
J: TRBJ2-7
V: TRBV29-1
CDR3: CSVGLAATYEQYF
DNA: TGCAGCGTCGGACTAGCGGCCACCTACGAGCAGTACTTC

D: TRBD2
size: many
J: TRBJ2-2
V: TRBV11-3
CDR3: CASSLSGGETGELFF
DNA: TGTGCCAGCAGTCTCAGCGGGGGGGAGACCGGGGAGCTGTTTTTT

D: NA
size: NA
J: TRBJ2-7
V: TRBV29-1
CDR3: CSVRQDGYEQYF
DNA: TGCAGCGTTCGACAGGACGGCTACGAGCAGTACTTC

D: NA
size: few
J: TRBJ2-7
V: TRBV28
CDR3: CASSLWGFRSTDLSYEQYF
DNA: TGTGCCAGCAGTTTGTGGGGCTTTCGCTCGACAGATCTGTCCTACGAGCAGTACTTC

D: NA
size: few
J: TRBJ2-3
V: TRBV2
CDR3: CASSEDQDTQYF
DNA: TGTGCCAGCAGTGAAGATCAAGATACGCAGTATTTT

D: TRBD2
size: few
J: TRBJ2-3
V: TRBV4-1
CDR3: CASSPFAPGLASSTDTQYF
DNA: TGCGCCAGCAGCCCTTTCGCCCCGGGACTAGCGTCTAGCACAGATACGCAGTATTTT

D: NA
size: NA
J: TRBJ2-1
V: TRBV29-1
CDR3: CSVEQGPNEQFF
DNA: TGCAGCGTTGAGCAGGGGCCCAATGAGCAGTTCTTC

D: NA
size: NA
J: TRBJ1-1
V: TRBV29-1
CDR3: CSAKRTGGTEAFF
DNA: TGCAGCGCCAAAAGGACGGGTGGCACTGAAGCTTTCTTT

D: TRBD1
size: few
J: TRBJ1-1
V: TRBV11-3
CDR3: CASSPRATGTYTEAFF
DNA: TGTGCCAGCAGCCCCCGGGCGACAGGGACCTACACTGAAGCTTTCTTT

D: NA
size: NA
J: TRBJ2-6
V: TRBV19
CDR3: CASSMGGAGANVLTF
DNA: TGTGCCAGTAGTATGGGGGGCGCTGGGGCCAACGTCCTGACTTTC

D: NA
size: once
J: TRBJ2-3
V: TRBV18
CDR3: CASSPGDGPDTQYF
DNA: TGTGCCAGCTCACCGGGGGACGGGCCAGATACGCAGTATTTT

D: NA
size: NA
J: TRBJ1-2
V: TRBV11-3
CDR3: CASSLYRANYGYTF
DNA: TGTGCCAGCAGCTTATATCGAGCTAACTATGGCTACACCTTC

D: TRBD1
size: NA
J: TRBJ1-4
V: TRBV19
CDR3: CASTPDRGNEKLFF
DNA: TGTGCCAGTACCCCGGACAGGGGAAATGAAAAACTGTTTTTT

D: TRBD2
size: NA
J: TRBJ2-3
V: TRBV19
CDR3: CASQGTSLADTQYF
DNA: TGTGCCAGCCAGGGGACTAGCCTCGCAGATACGCAGTATTTT

D: TRBD1
size: NA
J: TRBJ2-1
V: TRBV19
CDR3: CASSIVNRGLNNEQFF
DNA: TGTGCCAGTAGTATAGTAAACAGGGGGCTCAACAATGAGCAGTTCTTC

D: TRBD2
size: NA
J: TRBJ2-1
V: TRBV5-1
CDR3: CASSFSGAYNEQFF
DNA: TGCGCCAGCAGCTTTAGCGGGGCCTACAATGAGCAGTTCTTC

D: NA
size: NA
J: TRBJ2-7
V: TRBV11-3
CDR3: CASSLRYSAYEQYF
DNA: TGTGCCAGCAGCTTAAGATACTCTGCCTACGAGCAGTACTTC